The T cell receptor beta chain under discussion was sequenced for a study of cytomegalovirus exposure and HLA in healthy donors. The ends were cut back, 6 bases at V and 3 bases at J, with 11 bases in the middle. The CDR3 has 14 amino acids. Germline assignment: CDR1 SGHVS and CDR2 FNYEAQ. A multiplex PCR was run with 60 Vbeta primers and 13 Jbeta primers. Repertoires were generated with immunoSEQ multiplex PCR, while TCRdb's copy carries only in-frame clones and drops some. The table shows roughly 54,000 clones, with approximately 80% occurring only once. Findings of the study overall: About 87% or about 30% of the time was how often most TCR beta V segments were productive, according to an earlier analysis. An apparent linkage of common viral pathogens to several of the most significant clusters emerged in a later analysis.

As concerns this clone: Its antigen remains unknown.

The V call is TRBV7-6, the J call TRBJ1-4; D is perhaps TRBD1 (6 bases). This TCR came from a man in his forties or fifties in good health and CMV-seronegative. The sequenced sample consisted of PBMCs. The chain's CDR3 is CASRRTVSNEKLFF. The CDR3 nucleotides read TGTGCCAGCAGAAGGACAGTCTCTAATGAAAAACTGTTTTTT.